Each of the 13 T cell receptor beta chains below was sequenced from the same sample in a study of molecular identifiers for immune sequencing clone quantification. TCRdb reprocessed the PCR reads via MiXCR and lists one record per CDR3 protein. This table has roughly 630,000 distinct CDR3 sequences, roughly 23% appearing once. Sequences were obtained from naive CD8+ T cells from blood, with Jurkat cell RNA spiked in. Subset denoted: FACS-sorted CD8+CD4-CCR7+CD45RA+ naive T cells. The source is a human donor in good health. Some libraries in this study had Jurkat cell RNA spiked in.

The chain is built from TRBV9 and TRBJ2-3; D is perhaps TRBD2 (6 bases). The CDR3 runs 15 residues. Germline V lookup: CDR1 SGDLS, CDR2 YYNGEE. V was pared by 4 bases and J by 2 bases, with 14 bases between. Here the CDR3 DNA reads TGTGCCAGCAGCATGGGGGGAGCAAACACAGATACGCAGTATTTT. This sequence encodes CASSMGGANTDTQYF.

This clonotype was recorded a few times. The rearrangement links TRBV4-3 to TRBJ2-1; D remains unclear. Germline V CDR1 and CDR2: LGHNA, YSLEER. The CDR3 runs 15 residues. The V end lost 0 bases, the J end lost 7 bases, and 13 bases lay between the germline ends. Here the CDR3 DNA reads TGCGCCAGCAGCCAAGATCCCCAAGGGAATAATGAGCAGTTCTTC. It codes for CASSQDPQGNNEQFF.

In regard to this clonotype: A much larger clone lies one base from this, so it may be a read error. In nucleotides, the CDR3 is TGTGCCAGCAGCTCAGAGGACTGGGGGCTGAACACTGAAGCTTTCTTT. Encoded protein: CASSSEDWGLNTEAFF. The chain joins TRBV7-9 to TRBJ1-1; a possible D gene is TRBD1 (6 bases). Trimming pared 4 bases from V and 0 bases from J, leaving 15 bases between. CDR3 length: 16 amino acids. Germline assignment: CDR1 SEHNR and CDR2 FQNEAQ (reference sequence).

This chain uses TRBV7-9 with TRBJ2-4; possible D gene TRBD2, 6 bases. Germline V gene lookup returns CDR1 SEHNR and CDR2 FQNEAQ (reference sequence). The CDR3 loop spans 18 amino acids. V dropped 1 base and J dropped 0 bases, with 16 bases sitting between them. CDR3 in amino acids: CASSLVVSGELAKNIQYF. The CDR3 nucleotides read TGTGCCAGCAGCTTAGTAGTATCGGGGGAACTAGCCAAAAACATTCAGTACTTC.

This clonotype was counted ten times or more. The chain recombines TRBV11-2 with TRBJ2-5; the D is unclear. The V gene lost 4 bases and the J gene lost 0 bases, with 9 bases spanning the gap. The CDR3 has 14 amino acids. CDR1 and CDR2 (germline): SGHAT, FQNNGV. CDR3 coding DNA: TGTGCCAGCAGCTCGACACTCTACCAAGAGACCCAGTACTTC. Translation: CASSSTLYQETQYF.

V usage is TRBV12-3 or TRBV12-4 and J usage is TRBJ2-7, with 8 bases identical to TRBD2. This CDR3 is 14 amino acids long. V was pared by 8 bases and J by 3 bases, with 9 bases of the junction left unmatched. Written as DNA, the CDR3 is TGTGCCAGCGGTGGGCCGGGACTAGTCTACGAGCAGTACTTC. Amino acids: CASGGPGLVYEQYF.

As concerns this clonotype: A much larger clone differs by one base, so this may be a read error. The rearrangement uses TRBV4-1 and TRBJ2-3; 8 bases are shared with TRBD1. CDR1 and CDR2 from the germline V gene are MGHRA and YSYEKL. The CDR3 covers 17 residues. V shed 4 bases, J shed 0 bases, and the junction held 9 bases outside the gene matches. CDR3 region: CASSRDRTGHSTDTQYF. The CDR3 bases are TGCGCCAGCAGCCGAGACCGGACAGGGCATAGCACAGATACGCAGTATTTT.

This clonotype was detected a few times. The chain has TRBV27 and TRBJ2-3; D remains unclear. Looked up from germline, CDR1 is MNHEY and CDR2 is SMNVEV (reference sequence). This CDR3 has 17 residues. The germline V and J ends were trimmed by 4 bases and 0 bases, with 17 bases remaining between them. For the CDR3, the DNA is TGTGCCAGCAGTTCAATCAGGCCTACAACTAGCACAGATACGCAGTATTTT. It is translated as CASSSIRPTTSTDTQYF.

This clonotype appeared once. A read error is possible here, since a much larger clone lies one base away. The chain combines TRBV30 with TRBJ1-1; D gene ambiguous. Per the germline V gene, CDR1 is GTSNPN and CDR2 is SVGIG (reference sequence). This CDR3 contains 15 residues. The ends were cut back, 2 bases at V and 0 bases at J, with 13 bases in the middle. Here the CDR3 reads CAWSPRTFMNTEAFF. CDR3 coding DNA: TGTGCCTGGAGTCCACGGACTTTCATGAACACTGAAGCTTTCTTT. Using reference TRBV30 and TRBJ1-1 for the parts outside the CDR3, the full variable domain is SQTIHQWPATLVQPVGSPLSLECTVEGTSNPNLYWYRQAAGRGLQLLFYSVGIGQISSEVPQNLSASRPQDRQFILSSKKLLLSDSGFYLCAWSPRTFMNTEAFFGQGTRLTVV.

This clonotype came up a few times. The genes are TRBV4-3 and TRBJ1-1; the D is unclear. V was pared by 7 bases and J by 6 bases, with 18 bases between. Germline CDR1 and CDR2: LGHNA and YSLEER. The CDR3 consists of 14 residues. CDR3 nucleotides: TGCGCCAGCAAAAGAGACCTAAGCCGTTCTGAAGCTTTCTTT. It is translated as CASKRDLSRSEAFF.

Points on this clonotype: A much more abundant neighbour one base away suggests this may be a read error. V and J are TRBV7-9 and TRBJ2-5; D perhaps matches TRBD2 (6 bases). Per the germline V gene, CDR1 is SEHNR and CDR2 is FQNEAQ (reference sequence). The CDR3 length is 12 residues. CDR3 nucleotides: TGTGCCAGCACCCGAACGGGAGAGACCCTGTACTTC. Protein: CASTRTGETLYF.

Worth noting for this clonotype: A read error may be the cause here, since a much bigger clone is one base away. The gene calls are TRBV7-9 and TRBJ1-1; tentative D call: TRBD1 (5 bases). This CDR3 is built from 14 residues. V dropped 0 bases and J dropped 4 bases, with 9 bases sitting between them. Germline loops: CDR1 SEHNR, CDR2 FQNEAQ (reference sequence). The CDR3 region has the DNA TGTGCCAGCAGCTTAGCAGGGGCCAGCACTGAAGCTTTCTTT. Translating gives CASSLAGASTEAFF.

The chain employs TRBV29-1 and TRBJ1-1; D may be TRBD1 (5 bases). This CDR3 contains 11 residues. Trimming stripped 7 bases from V and 6 bases from J, with 12 bases between. Per the germline V gene, CDR1 is SQVTM and CDR2 is ANQGSEA. CDR3 amino acids: CSAGDSAEAFF. The CDR3 nucleotides are TGCAGCGCGGGGGACTCGGCTGAAGCTTTCTTT.